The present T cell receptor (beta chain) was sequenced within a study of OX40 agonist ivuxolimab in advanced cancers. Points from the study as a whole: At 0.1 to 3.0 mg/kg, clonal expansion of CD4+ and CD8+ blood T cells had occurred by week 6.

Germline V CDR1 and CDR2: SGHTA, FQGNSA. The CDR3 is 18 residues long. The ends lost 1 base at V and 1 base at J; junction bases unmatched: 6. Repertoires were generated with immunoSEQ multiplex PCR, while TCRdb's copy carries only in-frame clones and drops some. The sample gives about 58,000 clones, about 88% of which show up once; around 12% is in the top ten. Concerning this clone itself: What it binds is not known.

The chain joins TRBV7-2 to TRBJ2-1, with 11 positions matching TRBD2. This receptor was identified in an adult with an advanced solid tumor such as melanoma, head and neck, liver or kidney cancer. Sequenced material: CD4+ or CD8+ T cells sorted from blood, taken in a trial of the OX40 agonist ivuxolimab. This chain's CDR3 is CASSLVGGLADSYNEQFF. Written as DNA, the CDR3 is TGTGCCAGCAGCTTAGTCGGGGGACTAGCGGATTCCTACAATGAGCAGTTCTTC.